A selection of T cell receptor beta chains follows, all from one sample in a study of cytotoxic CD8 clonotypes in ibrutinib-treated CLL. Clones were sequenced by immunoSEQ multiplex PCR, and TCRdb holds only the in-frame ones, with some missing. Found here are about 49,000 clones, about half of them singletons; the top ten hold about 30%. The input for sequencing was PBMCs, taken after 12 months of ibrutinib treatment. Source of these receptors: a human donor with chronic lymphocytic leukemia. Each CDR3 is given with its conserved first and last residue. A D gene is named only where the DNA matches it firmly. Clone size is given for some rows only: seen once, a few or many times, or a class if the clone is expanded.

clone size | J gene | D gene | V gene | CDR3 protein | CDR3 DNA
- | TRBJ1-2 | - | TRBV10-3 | CAISDRGAYGYTF | TGTGCCATCAGTGACCGGGGGGCCTATGGCTACACCTTC
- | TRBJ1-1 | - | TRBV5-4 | CASSLGPGEAFF | TGTGCCAGCAGCTTGGGCCCAGGAGAAGCTTTCTTT
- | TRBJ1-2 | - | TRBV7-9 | CASSLEYYGYTF | TGTGCCAGCAGCCTGGAGTACTATGGCTACACCTTC
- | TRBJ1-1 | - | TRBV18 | CASSSGGYGTGGTEAFF | TGTGCCAGCTCGAGTGGAGGGTATGGGACTGGGGGCACTGAAGCTTTCTTT
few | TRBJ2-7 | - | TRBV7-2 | CASSYVGAAPGF | TGTGCCAGCAGCTACGTCGGAGCGGCCCCCGGGTTC
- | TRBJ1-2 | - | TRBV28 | CASSLSGPNYGYTF | TGTGCCAGCAGTTTGTCGGGACCCAACTATGGCTACACCTTC
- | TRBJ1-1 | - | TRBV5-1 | CASTTDGNTEAFF | TGCGCCAGCACCACGGATGGAAACACTGAAGCTTTCTTT
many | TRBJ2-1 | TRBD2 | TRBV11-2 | CASSLDGELAGAGEQFF | TGTGCCAGCAGCTTAGACGGGGAACTAGCGGGAGCCGGGGAGCAGTTCTTC
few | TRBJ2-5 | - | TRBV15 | CATSRAKETQYF | TGTGCCACCAGCAGAGCGAAGGAGACCCAGTACTTC
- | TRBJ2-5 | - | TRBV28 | CASSSHTGLGGETQYF | TGTGCCAGCAGTTCCCACACAGGGTTGGGAGGGGAGACCCAGTACTTC
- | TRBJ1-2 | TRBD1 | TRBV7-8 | CASSLGQSYGYTF | TGTGCCAGCAGCTTGGGACAGAGCTATGGCTACACCTTC
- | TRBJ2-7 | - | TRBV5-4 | CASSLVGGESYEQYF | TGTGCCAGCAGCTTGGTAGGGGGTGAGAGCTACGAGCAGTACTTC
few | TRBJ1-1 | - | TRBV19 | CASSIVWGAEAFF | TGTGCCAGTAGTATTGTTTGGGGGGCTGAAGCTTTCTTT
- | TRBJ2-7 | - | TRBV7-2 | CASSSRGRYEQYF | TGTGCCAGCAGCTCCAGGGGGAGGTACGAGCAGTACTTC
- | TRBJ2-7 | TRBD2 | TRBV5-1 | CASSLVGREVYEQYF | TGCGCCAGCAGCTTGGTCGGGCGGGAGGTGTACGAGCAGTACTTC
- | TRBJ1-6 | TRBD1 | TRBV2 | CASRDRRSSYNSPLHF | TGTGCCAGTAGGGACAGGCGGAGCTCCTATAATTCACCCCTCCACTTT
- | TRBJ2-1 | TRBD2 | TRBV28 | CASTGGTSGSNEQFF | TGTGCCAGCACAGGAGGGACTAGCGGGAGTAATGAGCAGTTCTTC
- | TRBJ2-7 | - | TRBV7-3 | CASSQDRTTHRTTYEQYF | TGTGCCAGCAGCCAAGATCGGACAACCCATCGGACAACCTACGAGCAGTACTTC
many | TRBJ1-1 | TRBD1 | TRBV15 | CATSRPGQGALRNTEAFF | TGTGCCACCAGCAGGCCGGGGCAGGGGGCGCTTAGGAACACTGAAGCTTTCTTT
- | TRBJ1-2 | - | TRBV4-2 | CASSQQTTGGYGYTF | TGTGCCAGCAGCCAACAGACGACAGGCGGCTATGGCTACACCTTC
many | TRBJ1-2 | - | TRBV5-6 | CASSLGNYGYTF | TGTGCCAGCAGCTTGGGTAACTATGGCTACACCTTC
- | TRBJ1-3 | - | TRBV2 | CASSVVQGGWSSGNTIYF | TGTGCCAGCAGTGTTGTCCAGGGAGGTTGGAGCTCTGGAAACACCATATATTTT
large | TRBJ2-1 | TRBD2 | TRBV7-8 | CASSPGLAENEQFF | TGTGCCAGCAGCCCGGGACTAGCGGAGAATGAGCAGTTCTTC
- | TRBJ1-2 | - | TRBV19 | CASSIRAIISSNYGYTF | TGTGCCAGTAGTATCAGGGCAATAATCTCCTCAAACTATGGCTACACCTTC
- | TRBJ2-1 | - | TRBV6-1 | CASSEEDSTLGDEQFF | TGTGCCAGCAGTGAAGAAGACTCAACACTGGGAGATGAGCAGTTCTTC
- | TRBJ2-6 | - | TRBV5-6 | CASLPGVLSSGANVLTF | TGTGCCAGCCTACCCGGGGTACTAAGCTCTGGGGCCAACGTCCTGACTTTC
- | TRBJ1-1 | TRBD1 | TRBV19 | CASRDSQLRMNTEAFF | TGTGCCAGTCGGGACAGTCAATTGAGGATGAACACTGAAGCTTTCTTT
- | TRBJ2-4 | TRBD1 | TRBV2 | CASRPGTELAKNIQYF | TGTGCCAGCAGACCAGGGACAGAGCTAGCCAAAAACATTCAGTACTTC
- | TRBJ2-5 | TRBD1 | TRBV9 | CASSVDVGGEGETQYF | TGTGCCAGCAGCGTAGATGTAGGGGGCGAGGGCGAGACCCAGTACTTC
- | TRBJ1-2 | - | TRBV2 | CASRGTSNYGYTF | TGTGCCAGCAGGGGCACCTCTAACTATGGCTACACCTTC
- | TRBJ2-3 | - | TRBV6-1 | CASSPTGSTDTQYF | TGTGCCAGCTCCCCAACGGGTAGCACAGATACGCAGTATTTT
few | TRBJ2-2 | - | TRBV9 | CASSVNTGELFF | TGTGCCAGCAGCGTAAACACCGGGGAGCTGTTTTTT
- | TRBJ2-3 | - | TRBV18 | CASSLGSTGEADTQYF | TGTGCCAGCTCCCTAGGGTCGACAGGAGAGGCAGATACGCAGTATTTT
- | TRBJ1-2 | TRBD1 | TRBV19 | CASSILDRGRGNYGYTF | TGTGCCAGTAGTATTCTGGACAGGGGGCGCGGTAACTATGGCTACACCTTC
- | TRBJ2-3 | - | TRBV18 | CASHLDSRRASSDTQYF | TGTGCCAGCCACCTTGACTCTAGGAGGGCCTCATCAGATACGCAGTATTTT
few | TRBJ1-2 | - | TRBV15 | CATSRDLKAYGYTF | TGTGCCACCAGCAGAGATCTAAAGGCCTATGGCTACACCTTC
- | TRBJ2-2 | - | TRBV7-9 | CASSSPVLSSTGELFF | TGTGCCAGCAGCTCTCCGGTTCTTTCGAGCACCGGGGAGCTGTTTTTT
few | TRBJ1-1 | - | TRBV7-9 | CASSLGTSGTEAFF | TGTGCCAGCAGCTTGGGAACGTCGGGCACTGAAGCTTTCTTT
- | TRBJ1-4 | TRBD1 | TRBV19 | CASKGQGGEKLFF | TGTGCCAGTAAGGGACAGGGAGGTGAAAAACTGTTTTTT
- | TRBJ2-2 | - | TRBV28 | CASSPNRVRAGELFF | TGTGCCAGCAGCCCAAACAGGGTACGAGCCGGGGAGCTGTTTTTT
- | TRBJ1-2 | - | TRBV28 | CAIRTALHYGYTF | TGTGCCATCCGGACAGCCCTGCATTATGGCTACACCTTC
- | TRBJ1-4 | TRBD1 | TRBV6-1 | CASSAKGAGSEKLFF | TGTGCCAGCAGTGCTAAGGGGGCGGGATCCGAAAAACTGTTTTTT
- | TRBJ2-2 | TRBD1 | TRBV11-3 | CASSLALDRGGTGELFF | TGTGCCAGCAGCTTAGCCCTCGACAGGGGTGGAACCGGGGAGCTGTTTTTT
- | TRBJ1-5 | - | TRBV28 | CASFRGNQPQHF | TGTGCCAGCTTCAGAGGCAATCAGCCCCAGCATTTT